This TCR beta chain derives from a study of blood T cells in healthy people across ages. The CDR3 consists of 12 residues. Trimming removed 5 bases at V and 4 bases at J, with 11 bases between. CDR1 is DFQATT and CDR2 is SNEGSKA in the germline V gene (reference sequence). A J-beta primer mix and a sample-barcoded 5' primer were used in a second PCR of roughly 7 to 12 cycles. A single record per CDR3 protein comes from TCRdb applying MiXCR to the 5' RACE reads. The table shows about 510,000 distinct CDR3 sequences, with about 29% occurring only once. These sequences were also reported in another study, on T cells of mothers and their children.

The chain carries TRBV20-1 and TRBJ2-5; a possible D gene is TRBD2 (6 bases). The sequence came from a boy between 2 and 10 years old in good health. The sample consisted of blood. The CDR3 coding sequence is TGCAGTGCTCTAGGACTAACAGAGACCCAGTACTTC. It encodes CSALGLTETQYF.